This T cell receptor (beta chain) was sequenced for a study of post-analysis software for immune sequencing data. Overall study context: The patients showed relapsing-remitting, secondary progressive and progressive-relapsing multiple sclerosis courses.

CDR3 length equals 13 residues. The germline V and J ends were trimmed by 6 bases and 2 bases, with 10 bases remaining between them. Looked up from germline, CDR1 is MGHDK and CDR2 is SYGVNS. Study-wide findings and caveats: Normalized Chao1 diversity was significantly reduced in patients versus controls. The study found TRBV5-6, TRBV5-1 and TRBV20-1 among five TRBV segments more frequent in patients than controls.

The sample holds a few counts of this clonotype. The antigen is undetermined. Prepared libraries of TCR beta cDNA carried unique molecular identifiers. The authors obtained 500,000 or so cDNA molecules from around 0.96 to 9.9 million T cells. In TCRdb, the PCR reads were re-called with MiXCR into one record per CDR3 protein. The sample lists roughly 540,000 distinct CDR3 sequences, 30% to 40% seen once, with under 7% in the top ten. The V gene is TRBV25-1, the J gene TRBJ2-5; tentatively, D is TRBD2 (5 bases). This clonotype was obtained from a girl aged 2-17 years with multiple sclerosis. The material sequenced was blood. In DNA, the CDR3 is TGTGCCAGCAGCGGACTGATACAAGAGACCCAGTACTTC. Translated, it gives CASSGLIQETQYF.